This section outlines one TCR beta chain sequence together with its context. Per the original data handling: Scientists estimated how many nucleated cells there were by amplifying reference gene primers. Only in-frame clones appear in the TCRdb table, and some are missing; sequencing was by immunoSEQ multiplex PCR. D and trimming were read from the DNA, whereas the V and J calls and clone size are those reported in that table. This sample has tens of thousands of clones, with about 80% found just once. This sample was taken from a study of blood T cell repertoires in COVID-19. Across the study: Whether acute or convalescent, the COVID-19 samples came from the United States, Italy and Spain. From T cells, B-cell-depleted T cells, or PBMCs came the material, which was cDNA or gDNA.

The sequenced material came from peripheral blood. The receptor was isolated from a human donor in a cohort sampled during active COVID-19.

CDR3 nucleotide sequence: TGCAGCGCATCTGGCCTAGCGGGCGCAGATACGCAGTATTTT. Translating gives CSASGLAGADTQYF. The V gene is TRBV29-1, the J gene TRBJ2-3, with TRBD2 identical over 8 bases. The CDR3 runs to 14 residues. The germline V gene has CDR1 SQVTM and CDR2 ANQGSEA. The V segment lost 7 bases and the J segment 4 bases; nucleotides outside the gene matches: 10.